This T cell receptor beta chain stems from a study of CD8 T cells in ankylosing spondylitis (dated by TCRdb to about 2017). Regarding the complete study: To find TCR variants linked to disease, the study profiled T cell receptor beta repertoires in ankylosing spondylitis patients and healthy donors. Peripheral blood was sampled, and synovial fluid was also collected from ankylosing spondylitis patients. The full study cohort was made up of approximately 24 ankylosing spondylitis patients and approximately 100 healthy donors. Points the paper makes about the study in general: Blood from ankylosing spondylitis patients appeared to be characterized by a TCR beta motif made up of several highly homologous amino acid variants. According to the report, matched synovial fluid samples from ankylosing spondylitis patients were significantly enriched for the disease-linked clones. In peripheral blood, the disease-linked clones were found at relatively low frequencies and had a CD8+ phenotype. Some motif variants were previously reported in synovial fluid and blood of reactive arthritis patients, suggesting common disease-initiation mechanisms.

This sample was sequenced with an Illumina HiSeq 2500. TCR beta libraries were prepared by quantitative 5'-RACE with molecular barcodes. The authors processed their data as follows. Disease-linked TCR variants were identified with a new computational method built on a probabilistic model of VDJ rearrangement. The public reads were reanalyzed by TCRdb: fastp trimming at Q25, MiXCR alignment, in-frame beta chains only. Under each unique CDR3 protein, matching rows form one entry showing the most common genes and DNA. The V and J calls and clone size are TCRdb's, not the authors'. The table for this sample lists about 750,000 distinct CDR3 sequences; about 20% of them were counted only once. About a fifth of the sample is held by the ten biggest clonotypes. This clonotype was detected many times. Its binding antigen is unknown. No per-base quality is available; no much larger clone lies one base away.

Counted from cysteine to phenylalanine, this CDR3 has 18 amino acids. Only the CDR3 region is kept as DNA, spanning 54 bases read in frame from base 1. This sequence was found in a male donor with ankylosing spondylitis. The sequence is built from TRBV21-1 and TRBJ1-1; TRBD1, the D gene given by the table, was not confirmed from the DNA. TRBV21-1 is reported as a pseudogene. Input material: blood, either unsorted or a sorted T cell fraction (not recorded which). The CDR3 protein: CASSKAPATRGGNTEAFF. The nucleotide sequence is given as TGTGCCAGCAGCAAAGCTCCTGCCACCAGGGGAGGGAACACTGAAGCTTTCTTT.